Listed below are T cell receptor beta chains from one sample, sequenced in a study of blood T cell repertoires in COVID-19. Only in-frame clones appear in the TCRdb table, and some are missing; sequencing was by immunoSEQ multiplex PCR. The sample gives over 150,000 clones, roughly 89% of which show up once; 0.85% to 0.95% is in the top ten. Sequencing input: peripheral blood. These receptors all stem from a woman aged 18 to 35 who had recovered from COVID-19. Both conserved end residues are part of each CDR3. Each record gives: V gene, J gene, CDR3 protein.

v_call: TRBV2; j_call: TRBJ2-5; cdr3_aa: CASRTDRGLQETQYF
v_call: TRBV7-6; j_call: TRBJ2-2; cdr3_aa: CASSRGAFSTGELFF
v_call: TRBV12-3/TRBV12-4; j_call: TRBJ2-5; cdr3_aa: CASTLGGEETQYF
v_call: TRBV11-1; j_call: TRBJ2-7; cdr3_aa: CASSLDLTGSGEQYF
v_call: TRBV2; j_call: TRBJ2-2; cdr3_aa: CASRARTGELFF
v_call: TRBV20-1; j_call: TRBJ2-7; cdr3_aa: CSALTGDEQYF
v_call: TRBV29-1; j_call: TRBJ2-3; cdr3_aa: CSVASGGANTQYF
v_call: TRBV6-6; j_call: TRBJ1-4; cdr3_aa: CASSYSPREKLFF
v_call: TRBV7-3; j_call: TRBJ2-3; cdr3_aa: CASSARTSRDTQYF
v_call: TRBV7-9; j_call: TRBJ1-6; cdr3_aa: CASSLIGGAGNSPLHF
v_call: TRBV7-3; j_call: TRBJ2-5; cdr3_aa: CASSSSSGVKTQYF
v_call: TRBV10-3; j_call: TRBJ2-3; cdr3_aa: CAISGFGSKDTQYF
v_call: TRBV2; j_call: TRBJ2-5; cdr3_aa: CASSGGQDQETQYF
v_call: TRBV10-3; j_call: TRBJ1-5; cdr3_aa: CAAGTGPLSNQPQHF
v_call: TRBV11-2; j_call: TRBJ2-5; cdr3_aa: CASSRERGGFQETQYF
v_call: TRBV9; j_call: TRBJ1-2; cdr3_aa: CASSVGQDNYGYTF
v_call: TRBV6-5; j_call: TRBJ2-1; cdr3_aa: CASSYEGAEQFF
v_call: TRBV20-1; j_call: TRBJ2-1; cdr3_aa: CSASTSGGVRDNEQFF
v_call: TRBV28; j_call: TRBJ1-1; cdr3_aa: CASSSRRPVEAFF
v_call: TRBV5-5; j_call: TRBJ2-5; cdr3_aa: CASSSTGEYQETQYF
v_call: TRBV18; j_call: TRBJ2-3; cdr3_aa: CASSPEASVREDTQYF
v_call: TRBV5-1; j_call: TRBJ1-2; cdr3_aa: CASSETGWGYTF
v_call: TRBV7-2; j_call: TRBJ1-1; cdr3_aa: CASSWGGSTEAFF
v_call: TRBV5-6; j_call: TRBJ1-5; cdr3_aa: CASSSRGTNQPQHF
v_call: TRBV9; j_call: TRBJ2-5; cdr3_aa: CASSAHGTGGGETQYF
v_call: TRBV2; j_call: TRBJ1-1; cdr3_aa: CASSEEGEAFF
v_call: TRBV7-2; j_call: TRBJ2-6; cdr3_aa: CASSSLAQGSGANVLTF